This TCR beta chain was obtained from a study of CD8 T cells in ankylosing spondylitis. Molecular-barcoded quantitative 5'-RACE produced these TCR beta libraries. Each CDR3 protein is one row after TCRdb ran MiXCR on the 5' RACE reads. Found here are under 850,000 distinct CDR3 sequences, under 20% of them singletons; the top ten hold 15% to 20%. Study conclusions and caveats: Disease-linked clones were reportedly significantly enriched in matched ankylosing spondylitis synovial fluid. The authors found the disease-linked clones to be CD8+ and relatively rare in peripheral blood. What seemed typical of ankylosing spondylitis blood was a TCR beta motif built from 8 or 9 highly homologous variants.

This CDR3 is built from 15 residues. J was trimmed by 10 bases and V by 6 bases; bases with no gene match: 12. Germline V CDR1 and CDR2: MNHNS, SASEGT. In the case of this clonotype: Its antigen remains unidentified.

Sequenced input: blood, either unsorted or a sorted T cell fraction (not recorded which). This TCR came from a male donor with ankylosing spondylitis. This chain joins TRBV6-1 and TRBJ2-1, with TRBD1 identical over 10 bases. CDR3 sequence: CASSHRDRGGREQFF. CDR3 DNA: TGTGCCAGCAGCCACCGGGACAGGGGAGGGAGAGAGCAGTTCTTC.